The 26 T cell receptor beta chains listed next were all sequenced from one sample in a study of cytomegalovirus exposure and HLA in healthy donors. Use of 60 Vbeta and 13 Jbeta primers characterized the PCR. Libraries were prepared by immunoSEQ multiplex PCR; TCRdb keeps only in-frame clonotypes and omits some of them. The sample includes 120,000 to 150,000 clones, approximately 81% seen only once; the top ten take around 2.5%. The sequencing sample was made of PBMCs. Receptors were obtained from a boy between 2 and 15 years old in good health and CMV-seronegative.

The chain has TRBV5-1 and TRBJ2-5; 10 bases fit TRBD2. J was trimmed by 3 bases and V by 2 bases; bases with no gene match: 1. Germline V lookup: CDR1 SGHRS, CDR2 YFSETQ. The CDR3 length is 14 residues. This CDR3 is CASSFGLAEETQYF. CDR3 DNA: TGCGCCAGCAGCTTCGGACTAGCGGAAGAGACCCAGTACTTC. The full variable domain, its missing parts supplied by reference TRBV5-1 and TRBJ2-5, is KAGVTQTPRYLIKTRGQQVTLSCSPISGHRSVSWYQQTPGQGLQFLFEYFSETQRNKGNFPGRFSGRQFSNSRSEMNVSTLELGDSALYLCASSFGLAEETQYFGPGTRLLVL.

The J gene is TRBJ2-3, the V gene TRBV7-2; the match to TRBD2 covers 14 bases. The CDR3 covers 18 residues. CDR1 and CDR2 from the germline V gene are SGHTA and FQGNSA. V lost 5 bases, J lost 1 base, and 8 bases stayed unmatched. CDR3 DNA sequence: TGTGCCAGCAGCCTCAAGACTAGCGGGGGGGGACGCACAGATACGCAGTATTTT. Residues: CASSLKTSGGGRTDTQYF.

V usage is TRBV27 and J usage is TRBJ2-7; weak D call: TRBD2 (6 bases). This CDR3 has 15 amino acids. CDR1 and CDR2 (germline): MNHEY, SMNVEV (reference sequence). Trimming took 5 bases from V and 6 from J, leaving 20 bases between them. The CDR3 DNA follows: TGTGCCAGCAGTCCCGCCCCGGGACTTGGTCGCGAGCAGTACTTC. This gives the protein CASSPAPGLGREQYF.

This chain joins TRBV4-1 and TRBJ1-5; a weak D match, TRBD1 (5 bases). In germline, CDR1 is MGHRA, CDR2 YSYEKL. Trimming removed 0 bases from V and 3 bases from J, with 9 bases in between. The CDR3 totals 15 residues. The CDR3 here is CASSQDRQYNQPQHF. The CDR3 DNA follows: TGCGCCAGCAGCCAAGATCGACAGTACAATCAGCCCCAGCATTTT.

J is TRBJ1-1 and V is TRBV28; 7 nucleotides align to TRBD1. V trimming: 6 bases; J trimming: 6 bases; junction bases outside the gene matches: 10. CDR3 length equals 14 residues. Germline V gives CDR1 MDHEN, CDR2 SYDVKM. The CDR3, as DNA: TGTGCCAGCAGCGCCCCAGGGGGTATCGCTGAAGCTTTCTTT. As protein: CASSAPGGIAEAFF.

CDR3 protein: CASSQDQGWGSGSINEQFF. The CDR3 DNA is TGTGCCAGCAGCCAAGATCAAGGATGGGGTAGCGGGAGTATTAATGAGCAGTTCTTC. V usage is TRBV4-2 and J usage is TRBJ2-1; 9 nucleotides align to TRBD2. In germline, CDR1 is LGHNA, CDR2 YNFKEQ. The J segment lost 7 bases and the V segment lost 0 bases, leaving 16 bases of the junction unmatched. CDR3 length equals 19 residues.

This CDR3 is CARARTAKLYEQYF. In nucleotides, the CDR3 is TGTGCCAGGGCTAGGACAGCTAAACTATACGAGCAGTACTTC. The chain is built from TRBV19 and TRBJ2-7; D might be TRBD1 (6 bases). Germline V gene data show CDR1 as LNHDA and CDR2 as SQIVND (reference sequence). The V end lost 9 bases, the J end lost 4 bases, and 19 bases lay between the germline ends. The CDR3 totals 14 residues.

A few counts support this clone. The chain uses TRBV7-9 and TRBJ2-5; D may be TRBD1 (6 bases). This CDR3 is 15 amino acids long. CDR1 and CDR2 from the germline V gene are SEHNR and FQNEAQ (reference sequence). V gave up 2 bases and J gave up 5 bases, with 15 bases separating them. DNA of the CDR3: TGTGCCAGCAGCTTAAATCTGGGGGCTCACGAGACCCAGTACTTC. Its protein product is CASSLNLGAHETQYF.

The chain joins TRBV28 to TRBJ2-1, with TRBD2 matching over 8 bases. J gave up 3 bases and V 2 bases, and 3 bases lay outside the gene matches. Germline loops: CDR1 MDHEN, CDR2 SYDVKM. The CDR3 sequence is 15 residues long. The CDR3 reads CASSLGAGGYNEQFF. CDR3 bases: TGTGCCAGCAGTTTAGGGGCGGGAGGCTACAATGAGCAGTTCTTC.

This clone was counted between two and nine times. The chain joins TRBV5-6 to TRBJ2-7; D unresolved. The V end was cut by 1 base, the J end by 3 bases, with 8 bases between. The CDR3 covers 13 residues. Germline V CDR1 and CDR2: SGHDT, YYEEEE. The chain's CDR3 is CASSLRMSYEQYF. The CDR3 bases are TGTGCCAGCAGCTTGCGCATGAGCTACGAGCAGTACTTC. Based on the CDR3 plus reference TRBV5-6 and TRBJ2-7, the full variable domain is DAGVTQSPTHLIKTRGQQVTLRCSPKSGHDTVSWYQQALGQGPQFIFQYYEEEERQRGNFPDRFSGHQFPNYSSELNVNALLLGDSALYLCASSLRMSYEQYFGPGTRLTVT.

This chain links TRBV11-2 with TRBJ1-6; no clear D. The CDR3 is 15 amino acids. Germline-derived CDR1 and CDR2 are SGHAT and FQNNGV. Trimming stripped 2 bases from V and 6 bases from J, with 11 bases between. The CDR3 region has the DNA TGTGCCAGCAGCTTAAGGCGGCGGGGTAATTCACCCCTCCACTTT. It yields the protein CASSLRRRGNSPLHF.

The chain has TRBV13 and TRBJ2-7; TRBD2 matches at 12 bases. This CDR3 comprises 14 residues. Losses at the gene ends were 6 bases for V and 7 bases for J; bases not matched to a gene: 7. Per germline, CDR1 PRHDT and CDR2 FYEKMQ (reference sequence). The CDR3 sequence is CASRLGLAGSEQYF. Written as DNA, the CDR3 is TGTGCCAGCAGGCTCGGACTAGCGGGATCTGAGCAGTACTTC. The full variable domain, its missing parts supplied by reference TRBV13 and TRBJ2-7, is AAGVIQSPRHLIKEKRETATLKCYPIPRHDTVYWYQQGPGQDPQFLISFYEKMQSDKGSIPDRFSAQQFSDYHSELNMSSLELGDSALYFCASRLGLAGSEQYFGPGTRLTVT.

V is TRBV10-1 and J is TRBJ1-6; D uncertain. CDR1 is WNHNN, CDR2 SYGVQD, per germline (reference sequence). The CDR3 is made up of 10 amino acids. Trimming took 7 bases from V and 9 from J, leaving 4 bases between them. The CDR3 bases are TGCGCCAGCACCCGTTCACCCCTCCACTTT. Amino acid sequence: CASTRSPLHF.

The V gene is TRBV4-2, the J gene TRBJ2-3; the D gene is possibly TRBD2 (5 bases). Per the germline V gene, CDR1 is LGHNA and CDR2 is YNFKEQ. The CDR3 is 14 residues long. Trimming took off 4 bases at V and 4 bases at J, with 12 bases between the two ends. CDR3 nucleotides: TGTGCCAGCAGCCGAGAGCTGGGAGCAGATACGCAGTATTTT. Amino acid sequence: CASSRELGADTQYF.

V usage is TRBV2 and J usage is TRBJ1-1; TRBD1 matches 7 bases. The CDR3 has 16 amino acids. V dropped 7 bases and J dropped 5; count of bases not matched to a gene: 16. Germline CDR1 reads SNHLY; CDR2 reads FYNNEI. The CDR3 sequence: CASTGQVRVTGTEAFF. CDR3 nucleotides: TGTGCCAGCACAGGACAGGTTAGGGTTACGGGTACTGAAGCTTTCTTT.

On this clone: At one boundary the junction diverges from the germline segment, which might be a read error. The V gene is TRBV9, the J gene TRBJ1-1; perhaps TRBD1 as D (6 bases). CDR1 and CDR2 (germline): SGDLS, YYNGEE. The CDR3 has 14 amino acids. This CDR3 is CASSVEGGNTKAFF. In DNA, the CDR3 is TGTGCCAGCAGCGTCGAGGGGGGGAACACTAAAGCTTTCTTT.

This clone was counted a single time. The V gene is TRBV7-9, the J gene TRBJ2-1, with D possibly TRBD1 on 6 matching bases. The ends were cut back, 5 bases at V and 7 bases at J, with 21 bases in the middle. This CDR3 spans 16 amino acids. Germline assignment: CDR1 SEHNR and CDR2 FQNEAQ (reference sequence). CDR3 region: CASSGVKQGWRNEQFF. As DNA, the CDR3 is TGTGCCAGCAGCGGCGTGAAACAGGGTTGGAGGAATGAGCAGTTCTTC. The full variable domain, rest sourced from reference TRBV7-9 and TRBJ2-1, is DTGVSQNPRHKITKRGQNVTFRCDPISEHNRLYWYRQTLGQGPEFLTYFQNEAQLEKSRLLSDRFSAERPKGSFSTLEIQRTEQGDSAMYLCASSGVKQGWRNEQFFGPGTRLTVL.

In its sample, this clone was seen once. The chain is built from TRBV11-2 and TRBJ1-2, with D maybe TRBD1 (5 bases). Germline V gene data show CDR1 as SGHAT and CDR2 as FQNNGV. Trimming took off 0 bases at V and 5 bases at J, with 13 bases between the two ends. This CDR3 comprises 15 residues. CDR3 region: CASSLDPRGLYGYTF. The CDR3 coding sequence is TGTGCCAGCAGCTTAGACCCCCGGGGACTTTATGGCTACACCTTC. Complete variable domain (other parts from reference TRBV11-2 and TRBJ1-2): EAGVAQSPRYKIIEKRQSVAFWCNPISGHATLYWYQQILGQGPKLLIQFQNNGVVDDSQLPKDRFSAERLKGVDSTLKIQPAKLEDSAVYLCASSLDPRGLYGYTFGSGTRLTVV.

This chain connects TRBV2 to TRBJ2-7; D is perhaps TRBD1 (6 bases). This CDR3 spans 14 amino acids. Germline values: CDR1 SNHLY, CDR2 FYNNEI. Trimming shortened V by 8 bases and J by 3 bases, and 17 bases separated the two germline ends. The CDR3 DNA is TGTGCCAGCGCCGAAGACAGGTTTGACTACGAGCAGTACTTC. Its translation: CASAEDRFDYEQYF. The whole variable domain, filled in from reference TRBV2 and TRBJ2-7, reads EPEVTQTPSHQVTQMGQEVILRCVPISNHLYFYWYRQILGQKVEFLVSFYNNEISEKSEIFDDQFSVERPDGSNFTLKIRSTKLEDSAMYFCASAEDRFDYEQYFGPGTRLTVT.

The chain is built from TRBV27 and TRBJ2-7; D is perhaps TRBD1 (8 bases). V was shortened by 3 bases and J by 6 bases, with 15 bases between the two germline ends. Germline CDR1 is MNHEY and CDR2 is SMNVEV (reference sequence). The CDR3 length is 14 residues. The CDR3 is CASSLDRVAGEQYF. DNA of the CDR3: TGTGCCAGCAGTTTGGACAGGGTAGCGGGCGAGCAGTACTTC.

The rearrangement links TRBV4-2 to TRBJ1-1, with unresolved D. V gave up 0 bases and J gave up 3 bases, with 5 bases separating them. The CDR3 has 13 residues. Germline V gene lookup returns CDR1 LGHNA and CDR2 YNFKEQ. CDR3 DNA: TGTGCCAGCAGCCAAGATCCATACACTGAAGCTTTCTTT. Translation: CASSQDPYTEAFF.

This clone was recorded a few times. The chain joins TRBV6-6 to TRBJ2-1, with 10 nucleotides matching TRBD2. The CDR3 extends over 15 amino acids. The V gene's germline CDR1 is MNHNY and CDR2 SVGAGI (reference sequence). V trimming: 6 bases; J trimming: 4 bases; junction bases outside the gene matches: 6. This chain's CDR3 is CASSHRTSGYNEQFF. CDR3 DNA sequence: TGTGCCAGCAGCCACCGGACTAGCGGATACAATGAGCAGTTCTTC.

The rearrangement joins TRBV19 to TRBJ2-7; tentative D call: TRBD1 (6 bases). V was trimmed by 5 bases and J by 7 bases, leaving 18 bases between them. The CDR3 is 14 residues long. Germline V gives CDR1 LNHDA, CDR2 SQIVND (reference sequence). The DNA for the CDR3 is TGTGCCAGTAGTTTTCGGGACACGGCCACGGAGCAGTACTTC. Protein product: CASSFRDTATEQYF.

This clone appeared once. The rearrangement links TRBV5-4 to TRBJ2-3, with TRBD2 identical over 8 bases. J gave up 1 base and V 3 bases, and 4 bases lay outside the gene matches. The CDR3 consists of 15 residues. Germline V gene lookup returns CDR1 SGHNT and CDR2 YYREEE (reference sequence). This chain's CDR3 is CASSSGGARTDTQYF. The CDR3 DNA reads as TGTGCCAGCAGCTCCGGGGGGGCCCGCACAGATACGCAGTATTTT.

V is TRBV16 and J is TRBJ1-1; D remains unclear. V was cut by 2 bases and J by 0 bases, with 4 bases left in between. From germline, CDR1 is KGHSY and CDR2 FQNENV. This CDR3 is built from 13 residues. The DNA of the CDR3 is TGTGCCAGCAGCCAAGGCATGAACACTGAAGCTTTCTTT. Encoded protein: CASSQGMNTEAFF.

This clone is a singleton in its sample. The chain couples TRBV4-1 to TRBJ2-1; the D gene is possibly TRBD1 (6 bases). V was trimmed by 3 bases and J by 7 bases, leaving 13 bases between them. CDR1 is MGHRA, CDR2 YSYEKL, per germline. The CDR3 sequence is 14 residues long. The CDR3 DNA sequence: TGCGCCAGCAGCCATGGACAGAGCTATAATGAGCAGTTCTTC. The encoded protein is CASSHGQSYNEQFF.